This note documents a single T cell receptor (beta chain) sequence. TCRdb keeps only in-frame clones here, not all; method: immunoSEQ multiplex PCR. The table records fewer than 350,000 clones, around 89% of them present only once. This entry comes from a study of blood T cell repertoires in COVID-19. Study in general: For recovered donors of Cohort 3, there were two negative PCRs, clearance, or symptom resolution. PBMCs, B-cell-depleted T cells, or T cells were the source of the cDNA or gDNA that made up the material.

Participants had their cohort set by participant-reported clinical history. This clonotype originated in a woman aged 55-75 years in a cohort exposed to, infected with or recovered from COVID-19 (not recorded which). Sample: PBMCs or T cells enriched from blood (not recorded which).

In DNA form, the CDR3 reads TGTGCCATCTCTGGGGGGTTCAGCTCCTACAATGAGCAGTTCTTC. Translating it yields CAISGGFSSYNEQFF. The rearrangement uses TRBV2 and TRBJ2-1; possibly TRBD2 for D (6 bases). Germline values: CDR1 SNHLY, CDR2 FYNNEI. Trimming removed 10 bases at V and 0 bases at J, with 16 bases between. The CDR3 loop spans 15 amino acids.